These 2 T cell receptor beta chains share one sample of origin, sequenced in a study of T cells after yellow fever vaccination. TCRdb fed the 5' RACE reads into MiXCR, producing one record per CDR3 protein. This table has 280,000 or so distinct CDR3 sequences, 8.7% appearing once. The sequencing used CD4+ T cells sorted from PBMCs, collected 5 days after the yellow fever booster vaccination. These receptors were taken from a man between 18 and 35 years old who received the YFV17D yellow fever vaccine.

This clonotype showed up just a few times. The chain uses TRBV12-3 or TRBV12-4 and TRBJ1-2; D not certain. The V and J ends lost 1 base and 4 bases respectively, with 10 bases between them. CDR3 length: 14 amino acids. The chain's CDR3 is CASSLEGSIYGYTF. The DNA of the CDR3 is TGTGCCAGCAGTTTAGAGGGATCAATCTATGGCTACACCTTC.

This clonotype was recorded a few times. The rearrangement links TRBV7-2 to TRBJ2-2; D tentatively reads TRBD1 or TRBD2 (6 bases each). The CDR3 runs to 15 residues. The V end lost 5 bases, the J end lost 0 bases, and 10 bases lay between the germline ends. Germline-derived CDR1 and CDR2 are SGHTA and FQGNSA. CDR3 residues: CASSPGAANTGELFF. CDR3 coding DNA: TGTGCCAGCAGCCCGGGGGCGGCGAACACCGGGGAGCTGTTTTTT.